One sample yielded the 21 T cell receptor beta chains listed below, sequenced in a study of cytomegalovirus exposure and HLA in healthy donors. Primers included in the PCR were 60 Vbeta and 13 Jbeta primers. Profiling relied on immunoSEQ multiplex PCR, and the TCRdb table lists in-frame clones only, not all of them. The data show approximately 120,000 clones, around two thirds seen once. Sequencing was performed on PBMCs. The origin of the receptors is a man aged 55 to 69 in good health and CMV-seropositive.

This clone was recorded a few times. This CDR3 is CASSFFLRDRGYGYTF. In DNA, the CDR3 is TGTGCCAGCAGCTTTTTTCTTCGGGACAGAGGCTATGGCTACACCTTC. The chain combines TRBV11-2 with TRBJ1-2, with 7 bases lining up with TRBD1. After removal of 3 bases from V and 4 bases from J, the junction contained 11 bases not matched to a gene. This CDR3 has 16 amino acids. The germline V gene has CDR1 SGHAT and CDR2 FQNNGV.

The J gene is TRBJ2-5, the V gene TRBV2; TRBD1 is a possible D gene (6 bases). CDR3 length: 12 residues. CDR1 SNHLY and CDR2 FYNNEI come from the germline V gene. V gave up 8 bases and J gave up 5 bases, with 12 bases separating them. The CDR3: CASGDRTETQYF. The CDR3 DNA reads TGTGCCAGCGGAGACAGGACGGAGACCCAGTACTTC.

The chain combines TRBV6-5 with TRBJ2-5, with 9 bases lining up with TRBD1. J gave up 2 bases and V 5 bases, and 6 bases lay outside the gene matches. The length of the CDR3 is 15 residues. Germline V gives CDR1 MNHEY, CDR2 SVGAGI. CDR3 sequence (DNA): TGTGCCAGCAGTCGAGACAGGGGGTTGCAAGAGACCCAGTACTTC. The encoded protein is CASSRDRGLQETQYF.

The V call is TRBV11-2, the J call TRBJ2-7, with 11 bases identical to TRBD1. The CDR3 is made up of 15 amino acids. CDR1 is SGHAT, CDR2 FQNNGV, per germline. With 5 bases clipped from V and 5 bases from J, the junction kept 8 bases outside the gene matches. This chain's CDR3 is CASSHLGTGGNEQYF. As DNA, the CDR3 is TGTGCCAGCAGCCACCTCGGGACAGGGGGGAACGAGCAGTACTTC.

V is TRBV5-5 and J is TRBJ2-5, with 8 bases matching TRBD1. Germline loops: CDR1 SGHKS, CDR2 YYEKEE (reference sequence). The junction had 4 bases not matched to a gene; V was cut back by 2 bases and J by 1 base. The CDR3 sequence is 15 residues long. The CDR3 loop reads CASSFPGQGQETQYF. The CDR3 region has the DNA TGTGCCAGCAGCTTTCCCGGACAGGGCCAAGAGACCCAGTACTTC.

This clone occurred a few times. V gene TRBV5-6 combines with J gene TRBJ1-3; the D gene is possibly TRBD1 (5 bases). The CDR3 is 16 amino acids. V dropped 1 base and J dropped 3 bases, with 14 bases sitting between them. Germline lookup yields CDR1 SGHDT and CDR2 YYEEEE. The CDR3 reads CASSLSQGPYGNTIYF. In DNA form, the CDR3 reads TGTGCCAGCAGCTTGTCGCAGGGTCCGTATGGAAACACCATATATTTT.

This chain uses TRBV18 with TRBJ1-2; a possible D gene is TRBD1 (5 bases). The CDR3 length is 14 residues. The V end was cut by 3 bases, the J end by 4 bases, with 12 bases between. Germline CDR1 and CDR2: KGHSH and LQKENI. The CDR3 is CASSPRQILYGYTF. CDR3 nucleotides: TGTGCCAGCTCACCGAGACAGATCCTCTATGGCTACACCTTC.

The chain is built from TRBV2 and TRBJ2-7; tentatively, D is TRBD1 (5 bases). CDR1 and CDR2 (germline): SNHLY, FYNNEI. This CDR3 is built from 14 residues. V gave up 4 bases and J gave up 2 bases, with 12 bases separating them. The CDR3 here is CASSGQRITYEQYF. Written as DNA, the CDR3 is TGTGCCAGCAGTGGACAGCGAATCACCTACGAGCAGTACTTC.

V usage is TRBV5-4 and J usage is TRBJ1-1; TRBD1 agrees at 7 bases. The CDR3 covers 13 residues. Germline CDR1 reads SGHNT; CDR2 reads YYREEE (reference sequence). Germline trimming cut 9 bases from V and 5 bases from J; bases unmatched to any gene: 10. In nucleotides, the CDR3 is TGTGCCACCTCAAGACAGGGATTGACTGAAGCTTTCTTT. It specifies CATSRQGLTEAFF. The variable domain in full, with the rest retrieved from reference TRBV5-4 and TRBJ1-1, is ETGVTQSPTHLIKTRGQQVTLRCSSQSGHNTVSWYQQALGQGPQFIFQYYREEENGRGNFPPRFSGLQFPNYSSELNVNALELDDSALYLCATSRQGLTEAFFGQGTRLTVV.

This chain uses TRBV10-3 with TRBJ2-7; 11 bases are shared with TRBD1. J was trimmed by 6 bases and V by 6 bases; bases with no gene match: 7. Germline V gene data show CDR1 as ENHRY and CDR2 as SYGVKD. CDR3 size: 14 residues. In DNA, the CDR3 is TGTGCCATCAGGAACGGACAGGGGGCTGGCGAGCAGTACTTC. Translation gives CAIRNGQGAGEQYF.

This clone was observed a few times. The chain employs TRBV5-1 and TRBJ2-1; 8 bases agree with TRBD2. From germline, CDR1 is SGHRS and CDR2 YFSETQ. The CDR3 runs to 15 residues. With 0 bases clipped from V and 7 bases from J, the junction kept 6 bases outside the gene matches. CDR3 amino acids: CASSLGPGGPNEQFF. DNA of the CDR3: TGCGCCAGCAGCTTGGGTCCGGGGGGGCCGAATGAGCAGTTCTTC.

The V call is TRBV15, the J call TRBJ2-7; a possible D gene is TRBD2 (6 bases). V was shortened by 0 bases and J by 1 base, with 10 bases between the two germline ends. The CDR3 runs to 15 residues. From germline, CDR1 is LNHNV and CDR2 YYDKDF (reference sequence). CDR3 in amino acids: CATSRDGGLSYEQYF. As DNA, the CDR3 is TGTGCCACCAGCAGAGATGGGGGACTTTCCTACGAGCAGTACTTC.

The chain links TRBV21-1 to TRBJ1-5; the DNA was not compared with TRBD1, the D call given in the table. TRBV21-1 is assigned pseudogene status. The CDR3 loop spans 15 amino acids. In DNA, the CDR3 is TGTGCCAGCAGCAAGATACGACAGGGCCCTCAGCCCCAGCATTTT. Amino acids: CASSKIRQGPQPQHF.

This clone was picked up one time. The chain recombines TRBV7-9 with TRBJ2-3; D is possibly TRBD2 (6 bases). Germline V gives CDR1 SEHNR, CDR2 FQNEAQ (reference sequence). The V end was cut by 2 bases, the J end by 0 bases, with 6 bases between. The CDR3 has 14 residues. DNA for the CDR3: TGTGCCAGCAGCTTAACTAGCAGCACAGATACGCAGTATTTT. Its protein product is CASSLTSSTDTQYF.

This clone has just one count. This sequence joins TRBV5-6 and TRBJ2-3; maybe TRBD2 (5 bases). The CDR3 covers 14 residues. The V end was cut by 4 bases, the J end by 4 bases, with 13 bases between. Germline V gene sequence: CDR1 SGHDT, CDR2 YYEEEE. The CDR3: CASSPHGNPDTQYF. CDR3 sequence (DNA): TGTGCCAGCAGCCCCCACGGGAACCCAGATACGCAGTATTTT.

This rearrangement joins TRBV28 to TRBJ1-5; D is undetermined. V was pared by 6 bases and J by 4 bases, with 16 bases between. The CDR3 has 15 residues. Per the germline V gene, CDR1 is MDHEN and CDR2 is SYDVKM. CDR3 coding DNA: TGTGCCAGCAGCATAAGATCGTCGGGGAATCAGCCCCAGCATTTT. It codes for CASSIRSSGNQPQHF.

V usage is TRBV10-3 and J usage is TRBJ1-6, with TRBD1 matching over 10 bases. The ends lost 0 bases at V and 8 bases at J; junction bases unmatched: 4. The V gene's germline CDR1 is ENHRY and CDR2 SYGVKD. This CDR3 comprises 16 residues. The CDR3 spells CAISESKDRGDSPLHF. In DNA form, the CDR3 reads TGTGCCATCAGTGAGTCGAAGGACAGGGGGGATTCACCCCTCCACTTT.

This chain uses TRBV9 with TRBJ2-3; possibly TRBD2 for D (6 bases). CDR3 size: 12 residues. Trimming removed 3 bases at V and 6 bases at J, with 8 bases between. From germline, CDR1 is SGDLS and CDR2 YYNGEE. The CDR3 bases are TGTGCCAGCAGCGCGAGCGGGGATACGCAGTATTTT. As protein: CASSASGDTQYF. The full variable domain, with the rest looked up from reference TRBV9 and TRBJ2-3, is DSGVTQTPKHLITATGQRVTLRCSPRSGDLSVYWYQQSLDQGLQFLIQYYNGEERAKGNILERFSAQQFPDLHSELNLSSLELGDSALYFCASSASGDTQYFGPGTRLTVL.

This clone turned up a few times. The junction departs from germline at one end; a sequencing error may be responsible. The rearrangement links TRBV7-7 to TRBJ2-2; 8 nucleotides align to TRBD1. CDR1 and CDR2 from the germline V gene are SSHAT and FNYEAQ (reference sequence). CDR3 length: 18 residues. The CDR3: CASSFNPTGAANTGELFF. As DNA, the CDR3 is TGTGCTAGCAGCTTTAACCCGACAGGGGCCGCGAACACCGGGGAGCTGTTTTTT.

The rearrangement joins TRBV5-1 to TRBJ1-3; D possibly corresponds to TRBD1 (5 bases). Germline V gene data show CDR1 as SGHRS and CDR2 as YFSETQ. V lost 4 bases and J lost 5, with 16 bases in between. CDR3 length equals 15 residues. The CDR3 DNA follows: TGCGCCAGCAGCCCATCTACAGGTTACCGAAACACCATATATTTT. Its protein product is CASSPSTGYRNTIYF.

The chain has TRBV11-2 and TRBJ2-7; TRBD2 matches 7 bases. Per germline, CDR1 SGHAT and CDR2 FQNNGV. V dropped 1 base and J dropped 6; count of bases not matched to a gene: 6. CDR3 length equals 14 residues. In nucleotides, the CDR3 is TGTGCCAGCAGCTTAGTGGGGGGGTCTCTCGAGCAGTACTTC. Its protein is CASSLVGGSLEQYF.